The next 16 T cell receptor beta chains were all read from a single sample in a study of cytomegalovirus exposure and HLA in healthy donors. The PCR made use of 60 Vbeta and 13 Jbeta primers. The assay was immunoSEQ multiplex PCR, and TCRdb's table has in-frame clones only and misses some. Found here are about 180,000 clones, around 82% of them singletons; the top ten hold about 13%. Sequencing input: PBMCs. These receptors were obtained from a woman in her fifties or sixties in good health and CMV-seropositive.

The chain joins TRBV9 to TRBJ1-2; D is uncertain. Germline V gives CDR1 SGDLS, CDR2 YYNGEE. Trimming removed 3 bases from V and 14 bases from J, with 17 bases in between. The CDR3 covers 12 residues. CDR3 nucleotide sequence: TGTGCCAGCAGCGCGGACGGAGCGGGAAAAACCTTC. Residues: CASSADGAGKTF.

This clone has just a few counts. The junction does not match germline at one end; this may be a read error. The chain recombines TRBV5-1 with TRBJ2-7; a possible D gene is TRBD2 (6 bases). The CDR3 is 15 amino acids. Germline V gene lookup returns CDR1 SGHRS and CDR2 YFSETQ. The CDR3 DNA sequence: TGCGCCAGCAGCTATTACGGGAGCCTCTCCGACGAGCAGTACTTC. It specifies CASSYYGSLSDEQYF.

CDR3 amino acids: CASSQELAGGGTQYF. DNA of the CDR3: TGCGCCAGCAGCCAAGAACTAGCGGGGGGAGGTACGCAGTATTTT. J is TRBJ2-3 and V is TRBV4-1, with 12 bases fitting TRBD2. The V and J ends lost 0 bases and 8 bases, in that order; junction bases with no gene match: 3. Germline CDR1 MGHRA, CDR2 YSYEKL. The CDR3 runs to 15 residues.

This chain uses TRBV15 with TRBJ1-2; possibly TRBD1 for D (6 bases). Between the trimmed V and J ends, which lost 3 bases and 0 bases, there was a span of 8 bases. This CDR3 has 14 residues. Germline lookup yields CDR1 LNHNV and CDR2 YYDKDF (reference sequence). CDR3 residues: CATSRDRSNYGYTF. The CDR3 bases are TGTGCCACCAGCAGGGACAGATCTAACTATGGCTACACCTTC.

This rearrangement joins TRBV27 to TRBJ2-1; the match to TRBD2 covers 9 bases. CDR3 length: 15 residues. V dropped 2 bases and J dropped 2; count of bases not matched to a gene: 1. Germline CDR1 is MNHEY and CDR2 is SMNVEV (reference sequence). CDR3 DNA: TGTGCCAGCAGTTTAATAGCGGGGGCCTACAATGAGCAGTTCTTC. Amino acids: CASSLIAGAYNEQFF.

The CDR3 spells CASSLRGRNTEAFF. In nucleotides, the CDR3 is TGTGCCAGCAGTTTAAGAGGGCGGAACACTGAAGCTTTCTTT. The chain uses TRBV6-5 and TRBJ1-1; no clear D. Germline V gives CDR1 MNHEY, CDR2 SVGAGI. The V gene lost 4 bases and the J gene lost 1 base, with 10 bases spanning the gap. This CDR3 spans 14 amino acids.

The gene calls are TRBV6-5 and TRBJ2-1; 8 nucleotides line up with TRBD1. CDR3 length: 13 amino acids. The V and J ends lost 9 bases and 7 bases, in that order; junction bases with no gene match: 8. Germline CDR1 reads MNHEY; CDR2 reads SVGAGI. The CDR3 loop is CASKRGQGNEQFF. The DNA for the CDR3 is TGTGCCAGTAAAAGAGGACAGGGAAATGAGCAGTTCTTC.

The V gene is TRBV11-2, the J gene TRBJ1-6, with D hard to call. Between the trimmed V and J ends, which lost 0 bases and 4 bases, there was a span of 7 bases. This CDR3 is built from 15 residues. Germline CDR1 reads SGHAT; CDR2 reads FQNNGV. CDR3 amino acids: CASSLDQNYNSPLHF. CDR3 DNA sequence: TGTGCCAGCAGCTTAGATCAGAATTATAATTCACCCCTCCACTTT.

This clone was recorded a few times. This chain connects TRBV4-1 to TRBJ2-1; 13 nucleotides align to TRBD2. The CDR3 totals 15 residues. The junction had 4 bases not matched to a gene; V was cut back by 2 bases and J by 9 bases. Germline V gives CDR1 MGHRA, CDR2 YSYEKL. The CDR3 spells CASSQTSGGAREQFF. CDR3 DNA: TGCGCCAGCAGCCAAACTAGCGGGGGGGCCCGTGAGCAGTTCTTC.

V usage is TRBV7-3 and J usage is TRBJ1-6; 7 bases fit TRBD1. Per germline, CDR1 SGHTA and CDR2 FQGTGA. This CDR3 is 12 amino acids long. V was pared by 4 bases and J by 14 bases, with 5 bases of the junction left unmatched. The chain's CDR3 is CASSSHRGTLHF. Written as DNA, the CDR3 is TGTGCCAGCAGCTCTCACAGGGGAACCCTCCACTTT.

This chain links TRBV30 with TRBJ2-1, with D perhaps TRBD2 (6 bases). Per the germline V gene, CDR1 is GTSNPN and CDR2 is SVGIG (reference sequence). The V end lost 5 bases, the J end lost 9 bases, and 17 bases lay between the germline ends. The CDR3 runs to 13 residues. In DNA form, the CDR3 reads TGTGCCTGGGTGAGGGACTCTTTATTTGAGCAGTTCTTC. Protein sequence: CAWVRDSLFEQFF.

V usage is TRBV6-5 and J usage is TRBJ1-1; unclear D gene. This CDR3 is built from 13 residues. V was clipped by 0 bases and J by 9 bases, with 11 bases between them. In germline, CDR1 is MNHEY, CDR2 SVGAGI. The CDR3 spells CASSYSGRSQAFF. The CDR3 DNA follows: TGTGCCAGCAGTTACTCAGGGAGATCACAAGCTTTCTTT.

This chain connects TRBV6-5 to TRBJ1-3, with a tentative D call TRBD1 (6 bases). The CDR3 runs 15 residues. The germline V and J ends were trimmed by 4 bases and 4 bases, with 14 bases remaining between them. The germline V gene has CDR1 MNHEY and CDR2 SVGAGI. CDR3 region: CASSFQGQLGNTIYF. CDR3 sequence (DNA): TGTGCCAGCAGTTTTCAAGGACAGTTAGGAAACACCATATATTTT.

V gene TRBV29-1 combines with J gene TRBJ1-6; the D gene is possibly TRBD1 (5 bases). With 1 base removed from V and 7 bases from J, the gap between germline ends came to 17 bases. The CDR3 length is 16 residues. CDR1 is SQVTM and CDR2 is ANQGSEA in the germline V gene. The CDR3 nucleotides are TGCAGCGTTGAAGGTCAGCGGGGGACCTTCAATTCACCCCTCCACTTT. Encoded protein: CSVEGQRGTFNSPLHF.

J is TRBJ1-3 and V is TRBV10-1; no clear D gene. The CDR3 has 13 amino acids. Germline V gene lookup returns CDR1 WNHNN and CDR2 SYGVQD (reference sequence). V gave up 5 bases and J gave up 1 base, with 6 bases separating them. This chain's CDR3 is CASSRESGNTIYF. The CDR3, as DNA: TGCGCCAGCAGTCGGGAGTCTGGAAACACCATATATTTT.

The chain links TRBV11-3 to TRBJ2-1, with 7 bases identical to TRBD2. The CDR3 loop spans 13 amino acids. After removal of 4 bases from V and 3 bases from J, the junction contained 0 bases not matched to a gene. Per germline, CDR1 SGHNT and CDR2 YENEEA. CDR3 region: CASSWTSYNEQFF. CDR3 DNA sequence: TGTGCCAGCAGCTGGACTAGCTACAATGAGCAGTTCTTC.